This TCR beta chain comes out of a study of blood T cell repertoires in COVID-19. In the study overall: Collection of acute and convalescent COVID-19 samples took place in the United States, Italy and Spain. The cDNA or gDNA used as material had been derived from T cells, B-cell-depleted T cells, or PBMCs.

CDR1 and CDR2 (germline): SGDLS, YYNGEE. V shed 4 bases, J shed 4 bases, and the junction held 3 bases outside the gene matches. The CDR3 sequence is 14 residues long. Under the authors' procedure: The assay estimated nucleated cells by amplifying reference gene primers. Data came from immunoSEQ multiplex PCR; TCRdb stores just in-frame clones and leaves some out. V and J calls and clone size are as listed in that table; D and trimming were resolved from the DNA. This sample yields about 55,000 clones, of which roughly 88% are seen a single time; around 25% belongs to the top ten. This clone was detected once.

This TCR was sampled from a woman at least 80 years old with acute or convalescent COVID-19. The sample taken for sequencing was peripheral blood. This chain links TRBV9 with TRBJ2-1, with 9 nucleotides matching TRBD1. In DNA, the CDR3 is TGTGCCAGCAGCCGGGACAGGGCGTACAATGAGCAGTTCTTC. It specifies CASSRDRAYNEQFF.